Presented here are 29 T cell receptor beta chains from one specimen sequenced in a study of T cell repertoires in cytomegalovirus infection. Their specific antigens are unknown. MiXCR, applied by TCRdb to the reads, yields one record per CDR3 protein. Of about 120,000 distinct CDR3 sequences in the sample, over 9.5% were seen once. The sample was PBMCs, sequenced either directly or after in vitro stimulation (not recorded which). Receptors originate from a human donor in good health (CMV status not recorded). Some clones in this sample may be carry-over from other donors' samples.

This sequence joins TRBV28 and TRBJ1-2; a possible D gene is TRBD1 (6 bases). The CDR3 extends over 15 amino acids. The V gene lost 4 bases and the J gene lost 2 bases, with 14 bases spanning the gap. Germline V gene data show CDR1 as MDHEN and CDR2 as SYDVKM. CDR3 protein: CASSSRTAQNYGYTF. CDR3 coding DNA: TGTGCCAGCAGTTCGAGGACAGCGCAAAACTATGGCTACACCTTC.

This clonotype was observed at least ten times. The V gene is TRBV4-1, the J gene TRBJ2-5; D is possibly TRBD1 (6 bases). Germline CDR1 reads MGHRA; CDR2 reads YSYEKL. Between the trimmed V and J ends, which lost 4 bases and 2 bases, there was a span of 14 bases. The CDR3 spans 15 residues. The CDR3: CASSLANRVQETQYF. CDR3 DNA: TGCGCCAGCAGCCTAGCTAACAGGGTTCAAGAGACCCAGTACTTC.

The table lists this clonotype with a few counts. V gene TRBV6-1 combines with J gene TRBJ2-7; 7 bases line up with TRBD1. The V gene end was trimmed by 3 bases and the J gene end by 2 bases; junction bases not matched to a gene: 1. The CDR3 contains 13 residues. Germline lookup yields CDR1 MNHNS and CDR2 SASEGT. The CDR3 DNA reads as TGTGCCAGCAGTGACGGGACAGCCTACGAGCAGTACTTC. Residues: CASSDGTAYEQYF.

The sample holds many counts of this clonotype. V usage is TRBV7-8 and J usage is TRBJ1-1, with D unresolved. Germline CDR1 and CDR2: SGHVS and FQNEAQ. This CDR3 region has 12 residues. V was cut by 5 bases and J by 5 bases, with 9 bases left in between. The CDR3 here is CASSARWTEAFF. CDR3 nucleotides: TGTGCCAGCAGCGCCCGATGGACTGAAGCTTTCTTT. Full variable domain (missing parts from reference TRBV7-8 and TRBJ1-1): GAGVSQSPRYKVAKRGQDVALRCDPISGHVSLFWYQQALGQGPEFLTYFQNEAQLDKSGLPSDRFFAERPEGSVSTLKIQRTQQEDSAVYLCASSARWTEAFFGQGTRLTVV.

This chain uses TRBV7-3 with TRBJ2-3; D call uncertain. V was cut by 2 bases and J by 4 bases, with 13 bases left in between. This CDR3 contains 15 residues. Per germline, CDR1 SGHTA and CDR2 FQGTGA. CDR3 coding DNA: TGTGCCAGCAGCTTAGGAGAGGCCGTCCCAGATACGCAGTATTTT. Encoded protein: CASSLGEAVPDTQYF.

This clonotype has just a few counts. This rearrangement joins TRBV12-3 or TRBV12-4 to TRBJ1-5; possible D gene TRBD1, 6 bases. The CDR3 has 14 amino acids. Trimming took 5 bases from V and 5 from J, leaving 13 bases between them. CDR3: CASSPGGPHQPQHF. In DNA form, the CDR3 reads TGTGCCAGCAGTCCCGGGGGCCCTCATCAGCCCCAGCATTTT.

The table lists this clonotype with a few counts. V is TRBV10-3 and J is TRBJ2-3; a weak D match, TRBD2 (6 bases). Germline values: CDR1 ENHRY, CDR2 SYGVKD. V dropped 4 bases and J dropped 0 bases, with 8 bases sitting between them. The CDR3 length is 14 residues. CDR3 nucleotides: TGTGCCATCAGTGGGCGGGGAAGCACAGATACGCAGTATTTT. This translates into CAISGRGSTDTQYF.

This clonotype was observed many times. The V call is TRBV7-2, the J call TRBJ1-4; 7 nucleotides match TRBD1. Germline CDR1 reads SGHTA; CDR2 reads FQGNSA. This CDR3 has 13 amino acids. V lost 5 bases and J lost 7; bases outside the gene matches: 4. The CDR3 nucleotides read TGTGCCAGCAGCGCCCGGGACAGTGAAAAACTGTTTTTT. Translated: CASSARDSEKLFF. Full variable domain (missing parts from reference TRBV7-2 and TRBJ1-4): GAGVSQSPSNKVTEKGKDVELRCDPISGHTALYWYRQSLGQGLEFLIYFQGNSAPDKSGLPSDRFSAERTGGSVSTLTIQRTQQEDSAVYLCASSARDSEKLFFGSGTQLSVL.

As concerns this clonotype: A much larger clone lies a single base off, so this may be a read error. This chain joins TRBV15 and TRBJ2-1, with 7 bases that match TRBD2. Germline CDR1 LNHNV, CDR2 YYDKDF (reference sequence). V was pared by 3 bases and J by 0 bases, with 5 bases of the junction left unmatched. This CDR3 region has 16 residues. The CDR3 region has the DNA TGTGCCACCAGCAGTTTAGCGGGTAGCTCCTACAATGAGCAGTTCTTC. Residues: CATSSLAGSSYNEQFF.

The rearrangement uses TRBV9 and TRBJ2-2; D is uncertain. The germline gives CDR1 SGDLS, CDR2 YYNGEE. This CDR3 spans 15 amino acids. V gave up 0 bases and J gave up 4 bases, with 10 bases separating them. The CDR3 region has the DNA TGTGCCAGCAGCGTAGTCGCGCGCGGCACCGGGGAGCTGTTTTTT. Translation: CASSVVARGTGELFF.

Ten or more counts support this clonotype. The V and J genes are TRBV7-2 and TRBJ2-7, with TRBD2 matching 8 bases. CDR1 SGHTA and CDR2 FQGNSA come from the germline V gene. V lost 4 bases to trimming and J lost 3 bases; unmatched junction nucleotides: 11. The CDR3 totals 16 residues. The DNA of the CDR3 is TGTGCCAGCAGCTCAAGGGGGGCTAGCGGGCGCTACGAGCAGTACTTC. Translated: CASSSRGASGRYEQYF.

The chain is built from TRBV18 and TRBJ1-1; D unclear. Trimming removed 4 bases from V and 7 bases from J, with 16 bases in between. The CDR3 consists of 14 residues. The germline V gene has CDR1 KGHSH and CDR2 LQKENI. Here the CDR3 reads CASSRSAGDYEAFF. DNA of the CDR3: TGTGCCAGCTCACGTTCCGCCGGTGATTATGAAGCTTTCTTT.

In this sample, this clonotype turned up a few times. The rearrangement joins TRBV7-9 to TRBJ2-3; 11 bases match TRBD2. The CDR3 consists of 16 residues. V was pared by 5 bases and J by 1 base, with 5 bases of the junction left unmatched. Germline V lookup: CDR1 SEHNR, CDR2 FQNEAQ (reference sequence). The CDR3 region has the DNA TGTGCCAGCAGCGTCGGGACTAGCGGACGCACAGATACGCAGTATTTT. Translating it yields CASSVGTSGRTDTQYF.

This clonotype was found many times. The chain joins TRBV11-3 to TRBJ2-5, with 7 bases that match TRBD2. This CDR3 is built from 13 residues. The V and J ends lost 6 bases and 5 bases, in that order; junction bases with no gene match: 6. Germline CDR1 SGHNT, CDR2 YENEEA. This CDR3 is CASRPTSAETQYF. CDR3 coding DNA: TGTGCCAGCAGGCCCACTAGCGCGGAGACCCAGTACTTC.

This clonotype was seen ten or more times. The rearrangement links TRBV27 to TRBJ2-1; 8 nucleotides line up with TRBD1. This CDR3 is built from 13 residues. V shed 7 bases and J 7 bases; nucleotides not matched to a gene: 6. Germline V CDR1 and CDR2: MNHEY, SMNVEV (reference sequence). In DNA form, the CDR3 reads TGTGCCAGCACCTCAAGGGACAGGAATGAGCAGTTCTTC. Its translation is CASTSRDRNEQFF.

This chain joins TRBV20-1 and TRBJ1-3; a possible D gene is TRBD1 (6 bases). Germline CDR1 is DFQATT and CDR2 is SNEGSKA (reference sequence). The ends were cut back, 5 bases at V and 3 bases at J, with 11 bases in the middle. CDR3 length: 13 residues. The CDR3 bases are TGCAGTGCTCTCGACAGGATTGGAAACACCATATATTTT. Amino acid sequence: CSALDRIGNTIYF.

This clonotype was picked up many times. This CDR3 is CASSSDGGWTQYF. CDR3 DNA sequence: TGTGCCAGCAGTTCGGACGGTGGATGGACCCAGTACTTC. This rearrangement joins TRBV6-2 or TRBV6-3 to TRBJ2-5; D uncertain. This CDR3 is built from 13 residues. Germline values: CDR1 MNHEY, CDR2 SVGEGT. V was pared by 4 bases and J by 7 bases, with 13 bases between.

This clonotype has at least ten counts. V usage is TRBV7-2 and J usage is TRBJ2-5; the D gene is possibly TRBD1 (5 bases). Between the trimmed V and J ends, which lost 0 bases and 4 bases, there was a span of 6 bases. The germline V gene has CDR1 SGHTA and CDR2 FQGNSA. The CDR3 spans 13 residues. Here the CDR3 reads CASSLATGETQYF. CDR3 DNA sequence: TGTGCCAGCAGCTTAGCTACAGGAGAGACCCAGTACTTC.

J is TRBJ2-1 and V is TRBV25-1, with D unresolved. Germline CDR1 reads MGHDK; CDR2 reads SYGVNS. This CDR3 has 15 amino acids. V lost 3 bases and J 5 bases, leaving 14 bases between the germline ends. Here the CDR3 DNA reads TGTGCCAGCAGTGAGGCAGGCCTTAACCACAATGAGCAGTTCTTC. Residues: CASSEAGLNHNEQFF. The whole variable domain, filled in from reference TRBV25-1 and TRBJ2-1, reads EADIYQTPRYLVIGTGKKITLECSQTMGHDKMYWYQQDPGMELHLIHYSYGVNSTEKGDLSSESTVSRIRTEHFPLTLESARPSHTSQYLCASSEAGLNHNEQFFGPGTRLTVL.

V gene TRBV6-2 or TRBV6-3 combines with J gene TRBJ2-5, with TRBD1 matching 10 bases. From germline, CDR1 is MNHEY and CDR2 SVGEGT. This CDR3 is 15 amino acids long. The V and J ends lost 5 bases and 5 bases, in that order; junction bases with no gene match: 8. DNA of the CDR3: TGTGCCAGCAGTAATCGGGACAGGGGCGGGGAGACCCAGTACTTC. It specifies CASSNRDRGGETQYF.

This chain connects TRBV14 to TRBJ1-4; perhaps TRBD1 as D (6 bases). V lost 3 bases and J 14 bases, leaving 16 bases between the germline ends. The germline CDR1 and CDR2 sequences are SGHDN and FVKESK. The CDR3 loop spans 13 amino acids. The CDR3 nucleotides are TGTGCCAGCAGCCATGTGAACAGGGAAAGGCTGTTTTTT. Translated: CASSHVNRERLFF.

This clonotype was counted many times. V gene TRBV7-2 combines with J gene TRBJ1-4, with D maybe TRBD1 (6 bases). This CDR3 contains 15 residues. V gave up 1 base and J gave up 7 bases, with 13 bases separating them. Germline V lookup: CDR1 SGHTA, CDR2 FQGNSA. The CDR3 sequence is CASSLVGGVGEKLFF. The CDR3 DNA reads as TGTGCCAGCAGCTTAGTGGGGGGCGTGGGTGAAAAACTGTTTTTT.

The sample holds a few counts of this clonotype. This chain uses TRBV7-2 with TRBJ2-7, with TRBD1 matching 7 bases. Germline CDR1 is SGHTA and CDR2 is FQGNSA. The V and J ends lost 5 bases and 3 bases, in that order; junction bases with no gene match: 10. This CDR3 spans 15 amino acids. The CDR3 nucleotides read TGTGCCAGCAGCCCAACAGGGGCCCTGGGCTACGAGCAGTACGTC. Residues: CASSPTGALGYEQYV.

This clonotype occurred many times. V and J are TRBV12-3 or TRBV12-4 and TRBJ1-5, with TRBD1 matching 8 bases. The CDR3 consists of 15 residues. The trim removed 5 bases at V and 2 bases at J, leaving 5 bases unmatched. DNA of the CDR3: TGTGCCAGCAGTCCGGACAGGGAAGGCAATCAGCCCCAGCATTTT. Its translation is CASSPDREGNQPQHF.

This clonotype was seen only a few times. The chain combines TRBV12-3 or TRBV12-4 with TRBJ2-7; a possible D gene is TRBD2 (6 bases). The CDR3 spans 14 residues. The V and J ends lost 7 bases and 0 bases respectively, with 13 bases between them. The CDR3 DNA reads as TGTGCCAGCACCATCCACGGGAGCTCCTACGAGCAGTACTTC. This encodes CASTIHGSSYEQYF.

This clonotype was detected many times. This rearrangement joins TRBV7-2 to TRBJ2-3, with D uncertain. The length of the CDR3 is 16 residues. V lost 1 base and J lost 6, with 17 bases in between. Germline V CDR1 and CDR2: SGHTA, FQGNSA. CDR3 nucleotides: TGTGCCAGCAGCTTAGTTCCGGCCACCGGGTTGGATACGCAGTATTTT. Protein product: CASSLVPATGLDTQYF.

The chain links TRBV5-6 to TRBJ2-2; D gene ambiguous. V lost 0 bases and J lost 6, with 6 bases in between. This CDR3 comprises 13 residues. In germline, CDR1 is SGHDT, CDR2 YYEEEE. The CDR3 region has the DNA TGTGCCAGCAGCTTGGGAGGAGCCGGGGAGCTGTTTTTT. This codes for CASSLGGAGELFF. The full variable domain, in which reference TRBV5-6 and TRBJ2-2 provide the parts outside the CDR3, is DAGVTQSPTHLIKTRGQQVTLRCSPKSGHDTVSWYQQALGQGPQFIFQYYEEEERQRGNFPDRFSGHQFPNYSSELNVNALLLGDSALYLCASSLGGAGELFFGEGSRLTVL.

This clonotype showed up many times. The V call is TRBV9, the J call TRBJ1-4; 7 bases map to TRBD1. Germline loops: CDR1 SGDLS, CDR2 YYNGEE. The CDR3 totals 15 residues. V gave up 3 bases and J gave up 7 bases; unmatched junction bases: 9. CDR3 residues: CASSASGGWGEKLFF. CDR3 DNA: TGTGCCAGCAGCGCTTCAGGGGGATGGGGTGAAAAACTGTTTTTT.

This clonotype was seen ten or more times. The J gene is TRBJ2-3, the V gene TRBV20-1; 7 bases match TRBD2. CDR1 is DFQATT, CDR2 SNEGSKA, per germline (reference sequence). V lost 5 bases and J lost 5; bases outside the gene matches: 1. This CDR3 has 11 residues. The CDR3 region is CSAPGGDTQYF. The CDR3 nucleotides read TGCAGTGCTCCGGGAGGAGATACGCAGTATTTT.